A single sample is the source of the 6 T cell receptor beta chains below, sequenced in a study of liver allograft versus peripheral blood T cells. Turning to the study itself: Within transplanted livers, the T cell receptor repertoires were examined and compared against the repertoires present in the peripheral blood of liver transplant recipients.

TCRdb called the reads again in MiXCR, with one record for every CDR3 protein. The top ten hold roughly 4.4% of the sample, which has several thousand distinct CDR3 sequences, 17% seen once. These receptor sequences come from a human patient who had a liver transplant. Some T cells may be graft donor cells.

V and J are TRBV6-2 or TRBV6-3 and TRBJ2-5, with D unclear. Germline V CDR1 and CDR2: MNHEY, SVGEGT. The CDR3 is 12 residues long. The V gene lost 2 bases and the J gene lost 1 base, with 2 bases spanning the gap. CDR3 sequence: CASSYTQETQYF. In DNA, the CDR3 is TGTGCCAGCAGTTACACCCAAGAGACCCAGTACTTC.

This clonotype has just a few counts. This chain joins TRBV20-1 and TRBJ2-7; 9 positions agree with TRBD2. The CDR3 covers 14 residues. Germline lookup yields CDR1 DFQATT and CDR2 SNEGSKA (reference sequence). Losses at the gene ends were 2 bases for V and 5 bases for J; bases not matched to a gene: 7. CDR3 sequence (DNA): TGCAGTGCTAGACACTCTAGCGGGAACAACGAGCAGTACTTC. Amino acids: CSARHSSGNNEQYF.

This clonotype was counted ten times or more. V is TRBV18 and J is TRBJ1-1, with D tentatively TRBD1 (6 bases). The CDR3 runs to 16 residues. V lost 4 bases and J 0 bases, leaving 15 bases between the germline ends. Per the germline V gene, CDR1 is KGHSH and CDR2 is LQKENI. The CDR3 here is CASSLGIGGMNTEAFF. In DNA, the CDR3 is TGTGCCAGCTCACTCGGGATAGGGGGGATGAACACTGAAGCTTTCTTT.

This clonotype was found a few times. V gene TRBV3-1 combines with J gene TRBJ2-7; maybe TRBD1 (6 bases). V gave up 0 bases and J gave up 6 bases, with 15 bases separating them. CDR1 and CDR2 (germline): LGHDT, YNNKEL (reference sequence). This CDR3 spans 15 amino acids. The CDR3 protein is CASSQEYRDLLEQYF. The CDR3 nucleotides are TGTGCCAGCAGCCAAGAGTACAGGGACCTACTCGAGCAGTACTTC.

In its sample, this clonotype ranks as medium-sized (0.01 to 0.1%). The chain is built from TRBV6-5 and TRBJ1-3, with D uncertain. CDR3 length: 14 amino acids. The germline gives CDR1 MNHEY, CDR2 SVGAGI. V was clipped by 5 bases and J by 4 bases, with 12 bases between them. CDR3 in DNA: TGTGCCAGCAGTCTAGGACGGACCGGAAACACCATATATTTT. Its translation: CASSLGRTGNTIYF.

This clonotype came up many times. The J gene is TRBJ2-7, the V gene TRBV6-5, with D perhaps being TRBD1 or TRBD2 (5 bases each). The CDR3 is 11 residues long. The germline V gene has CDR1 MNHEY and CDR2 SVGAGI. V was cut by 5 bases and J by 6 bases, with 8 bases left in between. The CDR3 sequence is CASSRGREQYF. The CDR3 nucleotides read TGTGCCAGCAGTAGGGGACGCGAGCAGTACTTC.